This T cell receptor (beta chain) is drawn from a study of blood T cell repertoires in COVID-19. Study details: Material from acute and convalescent COVID-19 was sourced from the United States, Italy and Spain. Sample material is recorded as cDNA or gDNA derived from T cells, B-cell-depleted T cells, or PBMCs.

In the study's own analysis: How many nucleated cells were present was estimated from reference gene primer amplification. Method: immunoSEQ multiplex PCR; TCRdb's copy keeps in-frame clones and lacks some. V and J calls and clone size are given by that table; D and trimming were obtained from the DNA. The profile shows a few hundred thousand clones, more than 75% of them singletons. CDR1 SGHRS and CDR2 YFSETQ come from the germline V gene. The J segment lost 3 bases and the V segment lost 2 bases, leaving 7 bases of the junction unmatched. The CDR3 covers 17 residues. Sample: peripheral blood. This rearrangement joins TRBV5-1 to TRBJ2-2, with TRBD1 matching 10 bases. The receptor's source is a woman between 45 and 65 years old with acute or convalescent COVID-19. DNA of the CDR3: TGCGCCAGCAGCTTCCTCCGAGGACAGGGGGACACCGGGGAGCTGTTTTTT. Translated: CASSFLRGQGDTGELFF.